This T cell receptor (beta chain) originates from a study of PD-L1 blockade in urothelial cancer. V lost 2 bases, J lost 0 bases, and 10 bases lay in between. This CDR3 is built from 15 residues. Germline CDR1 is SGHRS and CDR2 is YFSETQ. Time point denoted: pretreatment peripheral blood. Generated by immunoSEQ multiplex PCR, the TCRdb table keeps only in-frame clones and is missing some. The sample lists about 63,000 clones, 75% to 85% occurring once. This rearrangement joins TRBV5-1 to TRBJ2-3; possibly TRBD2 for D (6 bases). Sample: PBMCs, taken around atezolizumab (anti-PD-L1) treatment. This receptor was taken from a man in his 70s with urothelial cancer. The CDR3 coding sequence is TGCGCCAGCAGCTTCATTAGCGGAAGCACAGATACGCAGTATTTT. Protein: CASSFISGSTDTQYF.